These 8 T cell receptor beta chains were all obtained from the same sample, sequenced in a study of sequential checkpoint blockade in melanoma. Documented treatment: randomized to nivolumab then ipilimumab (arm A) or the reverse (arm B). The protocol was immunoSEQ multiplex PCR, while the TCRdb copy is restricted to in-frame clones and leaves out a portion. Seen here are around 19,000 clones, around 69% observed once, and the top ten hold about a fifth. This specimen was CD8+ T cells sorted from blood (inferred from file names), taken from a patient given nivolumab and ipilimumab in sequence. Receptors originate from a human donor with melanoma.

The genes are TRBV5-5 and TRBJ2-5, with 9 positions matching TRBD1. TRBJ2-7 matches the DNA end more closely, so the J call is doubtful. The CDR3 totals 15 residues. In germline, CDR1 is SGHKS, CDR2 YYEKEE (reference sequence). The chain's CDR3 is CASSWISGTGNEQYF. The CDR3, as DNA: TGTGCCAGCAGCTGGATATCCGGGACAGGGAACGAGCAGTACTTC.

The J gene is TRBJ2-3, the V gene TRBV5-6; maybe TRBD2 (6 bases). Germline assignment: CDR1 SGHDT and CDR2 YYEEEE. Trimming cost V 4 bases and J 7 bases, with 13 bases left between them. The CDR3 is 13 residues long. This CDR3 reads CASSGDLGNTQYF. CDR3 in DNA: TGTGCCAGCAGCGGGGACTTGGGGAATACGCAGTATTTT. Looking up the rest from reference TRBV5-6 and TRBJ2-3 gives the full variable domain: DAGVTQSPTHLIKTRGQQVTLRCSPKSGHDTVSWYQQALGQGPQFIFQYYEEEERQRGNFPDRFSGHQFPNYSSELNVNALLLGDSALYLCASSGDLGNTQYFGPGTRLTVL.

V and J are TRBV7-3 and TRBJ2-5; D may be TRBD1 (5 bases). Germline CDR1 SGHTA, CDR2 FQGTGA. V was clipped by 5 bases and J by 1 base, with 11 bases between them. The CDR3 spans 14 residues. The CDR3 DNA reads TGTGCCAGCAGCGATGTCGACAGCCAAGAGACCCAGTACTTC. Residues: CASSDVDSQETQYF.

This clone is labeled as large. J is TRBJ2-1 and V is TRBV5-5, with TRBD2 as a possible D gene (7 bases). V shed 4 bases and J shed 8 bases, with 10 bases lying between them. The CDR3 runs 12 residues. From germline, CDR1 is SGHKS and CDR2 YYEKEE (reference sequence). CDR3 nucleotide sequence: TGTGCCAGCAGCCCGGGGGGCCATGAGCAGTTCTTC. Protein product: CASSPGGHEQFF. Supplemented by reference TRBV5-5 and TRBJ2-1, the full variable domain reads DAGVTQSPTHLIKTRGQQVTLRCSPISGHKSVSWYQQVLGQGPQFIFQYYEKEERGRGNFPDRFSARQFPNYSSELNVNALLLGDSALYLCASSPGGHEQFFGPGTRLTVL.

This clone was detected only a few times. The chain links TRBV2 to TRBJ2-5; D perhaps matches TRBD2 (5 bases). This CDR3 spans 15 amino acids. V was clipped by 3 bases and J by 1 base, with 12 bases between them. Germline V gene data show CDR1 as SNHLY and CDR2 as FYNNEI. CDR3 loop: CASSDPEEAQETQYF. As DNA, the CDR3 is TGTGCCAGCAGTGACCCGGAGGAAGCCCAAGAGACCCAGTACTTC.

J is TRBJ2-2 and V is TRBV7-9; 14 bases fit TRBD2. The CDR3 totals 19 residues. V was pared by 5 bases and J by 7 bases, with 15 bases of the junction left unmatched. Germline CDR1 is SEHNR and CDR2 is FQNEAQ (reference sequence). CDR3 in amino acids: CASSDGLAGGLMVGGELFF. CDR3 DNA sequence: TGTGCCAGCAGCGACGGACTAGCGGGGGGCCTCATGGTTGGCGGGGAGCTGTTTTTT.

The V call is TRBV28, the J call TRBJ2-5; the match to TRBD2 covers 10 bases. The CDR3 runs 15 residues. The germline V gene has CDR1 MDHEN and CDR2 SYDVKM. V shed 3 bases and J 7 bases; nucleotides not matched to a gene: 8. The CDR3 loop is CASSLRAGGPRTQYF. In nucleotides, the CDR3 is TGTGCCAGCAGTTTGAGAGCGGGGGGGCCAAGGACCCAGTACTTC.

CDR3 loop: CASSESYRDSYNSPLHF. The CDR3 region has the DNA TGTGCCAGCAGCGAGTCCTATCGGGATTCCTATAATTCACCCCTCCACTTT. The V gene is TRBV5-6, the J gene TRBJ1-6; no definite D call. Trimming stripped 4 bases from V and 1 base from J, with 15 bases between. The germline CDR1 and CDR2 sequences are SGHDT and YYEEEE. The CDR3 contains 17 residues.